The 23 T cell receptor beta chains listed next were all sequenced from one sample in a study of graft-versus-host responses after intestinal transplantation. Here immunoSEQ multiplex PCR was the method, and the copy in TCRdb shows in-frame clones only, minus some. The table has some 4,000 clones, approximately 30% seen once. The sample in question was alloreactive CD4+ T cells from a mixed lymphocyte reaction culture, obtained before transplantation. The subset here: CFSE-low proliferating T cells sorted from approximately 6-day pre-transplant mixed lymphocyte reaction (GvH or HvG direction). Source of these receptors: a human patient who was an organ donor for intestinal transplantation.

CDR3 coding DNA: TGTGCCAGCAGTTGGAGGAGTAACACTGAAGCTTTCTTT. Translating gives CASSWRSNTEAFF. The chain uses TRBV6-1 and TRBJ1-1; D gene ambiguous. The length of the CDR3 is 13 residues. CDR1 and CDR2 (germline): MNHNS, SASEGT. Between the trimmed V and J ends, which lost 5 bases and 2 bases, there was a span of 9 bases.

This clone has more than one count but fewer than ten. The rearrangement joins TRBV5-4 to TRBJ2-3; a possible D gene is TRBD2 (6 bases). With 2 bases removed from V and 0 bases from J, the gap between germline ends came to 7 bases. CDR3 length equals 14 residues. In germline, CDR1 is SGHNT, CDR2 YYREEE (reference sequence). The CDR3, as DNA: TGTGCCAGCAGCTTAGCGGGTAGCACAGATACGCAGTATTTT. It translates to CASSLAGSTDTQYF.

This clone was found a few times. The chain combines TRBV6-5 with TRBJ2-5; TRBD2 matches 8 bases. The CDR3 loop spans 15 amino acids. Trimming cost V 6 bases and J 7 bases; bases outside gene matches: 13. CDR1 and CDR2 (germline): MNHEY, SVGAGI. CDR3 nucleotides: TGTGCCAGCAGGCCCCGTATAGCGGGGATGGTGACCCAGTACTTC. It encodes CASRPRIAGMVTQYF.

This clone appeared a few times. CDR3 amino acids: CASSPRGGLYNEQFF. The CDR3 region has the DNA TGTGCCAGCAGCCCGCGGGGGGGCCTATACAATGAGCAGTTCTTC. The gene calls are TRBV7-2 and TRBJ2-1; 9 nucleotides agree with TRBD2. CDR1 and CDR2 (germline): SGHTA, FQGNSA. The CDR3 consists of 15 residues. V was clipped by 5 bases and J by 4 bases; unmatched bases: 6. The full variable domain, in which reference TRBV7-2 and TRBJ2-1 provide the parts outside the CDR3, is GAGVSQSPSNKVTEKGKDVELRCDPISGHTALYWYRQSLGQGLEFLIYFQGNSAPDKSGLPSDRFSAERTGGSVSTLTIQRTQQEDSAVYLCASSPRGGLYNEQFFGPGTRLTVL.

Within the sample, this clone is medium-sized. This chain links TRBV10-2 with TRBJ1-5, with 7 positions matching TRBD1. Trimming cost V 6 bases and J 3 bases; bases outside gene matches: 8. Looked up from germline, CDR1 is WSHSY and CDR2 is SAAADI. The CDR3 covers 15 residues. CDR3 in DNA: TGCGCCAGCAGGAAAACGGGACAGCTCAATCAGCCCCAGCATTTT. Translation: CASRKTGQLNQPQHF.

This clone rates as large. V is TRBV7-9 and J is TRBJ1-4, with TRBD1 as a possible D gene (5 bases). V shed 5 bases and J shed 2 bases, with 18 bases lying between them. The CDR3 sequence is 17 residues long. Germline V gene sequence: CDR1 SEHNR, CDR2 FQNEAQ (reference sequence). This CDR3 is CASSQSQAPRTNEKLFF. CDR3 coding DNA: TGTGCCAGCAGCCAATCACAGGCCCCGCGGACTAATGAAAAACTGTTTTTT.

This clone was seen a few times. CDR3 sequence reads: CASSQDPGGYNEQFF. CDR3 DNA: TGCGCCAGCAGCCAAGATCCGGGGGGTTACAATGAGCAGTTCTTC. The chain combines TRBV4-3 with TRBJ2-1; 7 bases are a match to TRBD2. The CDR3 extends over 15 amino acids. V was clipped by 0 bases and J by 4 bases; unmatched bases: 3. The germline V gene has CDR1 LGHNA and CDR2 YSLEER.

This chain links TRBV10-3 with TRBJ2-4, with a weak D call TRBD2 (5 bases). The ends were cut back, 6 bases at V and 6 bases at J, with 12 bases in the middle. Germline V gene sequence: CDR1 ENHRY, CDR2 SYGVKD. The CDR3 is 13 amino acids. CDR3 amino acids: CAIRRPGINIQYF. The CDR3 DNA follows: TGTGCCATCAGACGCCCGGGGATAAACATTCAGTACTTC.

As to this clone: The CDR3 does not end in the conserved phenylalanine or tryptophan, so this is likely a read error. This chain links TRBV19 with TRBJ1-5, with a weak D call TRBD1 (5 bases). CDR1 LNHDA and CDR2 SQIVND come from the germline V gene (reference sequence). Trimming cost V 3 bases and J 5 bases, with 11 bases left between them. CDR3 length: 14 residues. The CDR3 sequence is CASSISGNDQPQHI. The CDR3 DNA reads TGTGCCAGTAGTATTTCAGGGAACGATCAGCCCCAGCATATT.

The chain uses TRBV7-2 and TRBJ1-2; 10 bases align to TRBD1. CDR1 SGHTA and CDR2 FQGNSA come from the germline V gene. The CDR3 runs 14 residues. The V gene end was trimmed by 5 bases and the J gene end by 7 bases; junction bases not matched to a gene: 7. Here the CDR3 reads CASSRDRGLSGYTF. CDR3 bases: TGTGCCAGCAGCCGGGACAGGGGTCTTAGTGGCTACACCTTC.

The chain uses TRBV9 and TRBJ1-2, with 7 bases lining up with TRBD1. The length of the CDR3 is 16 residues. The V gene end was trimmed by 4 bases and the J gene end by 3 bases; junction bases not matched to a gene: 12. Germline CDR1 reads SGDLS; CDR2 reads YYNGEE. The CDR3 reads CASSPHYRGWDYGYTF. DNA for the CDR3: TGTGCCAGCAGCCCCCACTACAGGGGTTGGGACTATGGCTACACCTTC.

The chain's CDR3 is CASSYAGGTGELFF. The CDR3 nucleotides read TGTGCCAGCAGTTACGCAGGGGGCACCGGGGAGCTGTTTTTT. This rearrangement joins TRBV6-5 to TRBJ2-2, with TRBD1 identical over 7 bases. Germline CDR1 reads MNHEY; CDR2 reads SVGAGI. The J segment lost 4 bases and the V segment lost 2 bases, leaving 1 base of the junction unmatched. The CDR3 has 14 residues.

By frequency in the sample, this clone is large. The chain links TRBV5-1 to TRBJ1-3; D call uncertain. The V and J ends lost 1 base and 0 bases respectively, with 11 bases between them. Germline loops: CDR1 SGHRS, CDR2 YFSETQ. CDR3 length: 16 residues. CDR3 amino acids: CASSLNGANSGNTIYF. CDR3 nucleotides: TGCGCCAGCAGCTTGAATGGCGCTAACTCTGGAAACACCATATATTTT.

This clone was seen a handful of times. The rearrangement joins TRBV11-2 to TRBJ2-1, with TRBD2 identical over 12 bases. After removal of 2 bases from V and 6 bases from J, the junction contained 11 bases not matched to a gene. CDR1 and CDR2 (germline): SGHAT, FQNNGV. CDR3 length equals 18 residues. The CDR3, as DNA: TGTGCCAGCAGCTTAAGGCTAGCGGGGGGGCGGGTAGGCAATGAGCAGTTCTTC. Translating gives CASSLRLAGGRVGNEQFF. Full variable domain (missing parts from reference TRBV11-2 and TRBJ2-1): EAGVAQSPRYKIIEKRQSVAFWCNPISGHATLYWYQQILGQGPKLLIQFQNNGVVDDSQLPKDRFSAERLKGVDSTLKIQPAKLEDSAVYLCASSLRLAGGRVGNEQFFGPGTRLTVL.

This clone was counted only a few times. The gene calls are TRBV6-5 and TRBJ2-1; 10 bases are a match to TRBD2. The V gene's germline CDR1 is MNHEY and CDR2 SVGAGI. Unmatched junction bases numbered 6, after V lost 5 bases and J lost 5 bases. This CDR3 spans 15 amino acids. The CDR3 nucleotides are TGTGCCAGCAGTAGCAGCGGGGGGGCCCACAATGAGCAGTTCTTC. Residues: CASSSSGGAHNEQFF.

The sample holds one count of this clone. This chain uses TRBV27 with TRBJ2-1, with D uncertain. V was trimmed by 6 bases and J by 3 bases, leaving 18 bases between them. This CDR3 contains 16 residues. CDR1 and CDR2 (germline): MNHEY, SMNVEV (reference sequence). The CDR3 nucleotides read TGTGCCAGCAGCCCCCCCGAAGGTATGATCTACAATGAGCAGTTCTTC. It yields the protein CASSPPEGMIYNEQFF.

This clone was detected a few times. The CDR3, as DNA: TGCGCCAGCAGCTTGGCCTCAGGGATGTATGGCTACACCTTC. Translating gives CASSLASGMYGYTF. This chain links TRBV5-1 with TRBJ1-2, with D maybe TRBD1 (5 bases). V lost 0 bases and J lost 5, with 11 bases in between. The CDR3 loop spans 14 amino acids. Germline-derived CDR1 and CDR2 are SGHRS and YFSETQ.

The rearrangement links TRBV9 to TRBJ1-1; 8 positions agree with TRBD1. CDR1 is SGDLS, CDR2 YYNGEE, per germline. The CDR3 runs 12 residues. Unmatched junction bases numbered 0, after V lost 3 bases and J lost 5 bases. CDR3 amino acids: CASSGTGTEAFF. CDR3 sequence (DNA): TGTGCCAGCAGCGGGACAGGGACTGAAGCTTTCTTT.

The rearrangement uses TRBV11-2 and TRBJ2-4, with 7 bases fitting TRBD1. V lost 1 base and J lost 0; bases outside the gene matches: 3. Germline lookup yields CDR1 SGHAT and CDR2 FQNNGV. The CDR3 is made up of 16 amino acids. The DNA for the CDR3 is TGTGCCAGCAGCTTAGGAAAGGGGGCAGCCAAAAACATTCAGTACTTC. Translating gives CASSLGKGAAKNIQYF.

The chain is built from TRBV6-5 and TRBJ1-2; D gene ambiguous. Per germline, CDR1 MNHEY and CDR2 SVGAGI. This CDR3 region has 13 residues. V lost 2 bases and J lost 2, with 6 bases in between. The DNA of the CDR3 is TGTGCCAGCAGTTACCGGATAAACTATGGCTACACCTTC. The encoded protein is CASSYRINYGYTF.

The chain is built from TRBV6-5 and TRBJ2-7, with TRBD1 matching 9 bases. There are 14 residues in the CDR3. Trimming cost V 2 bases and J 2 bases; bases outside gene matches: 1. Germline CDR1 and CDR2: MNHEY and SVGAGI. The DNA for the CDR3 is TGTGCCAGCAGTTACCGACAGGGGGCCTACGAGCAGTACTTC. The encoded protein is CASSYRQGAYEQYF.

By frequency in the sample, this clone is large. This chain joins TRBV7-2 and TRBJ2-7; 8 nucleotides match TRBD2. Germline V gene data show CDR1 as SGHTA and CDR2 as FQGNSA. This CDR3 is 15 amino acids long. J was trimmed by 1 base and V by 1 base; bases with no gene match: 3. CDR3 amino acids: CASSLGPGGSYEQYF. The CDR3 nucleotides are TGTGCCAGCAGCTTAGGTCCGGGGGGGTCCTACGAGCAGTACTTC.

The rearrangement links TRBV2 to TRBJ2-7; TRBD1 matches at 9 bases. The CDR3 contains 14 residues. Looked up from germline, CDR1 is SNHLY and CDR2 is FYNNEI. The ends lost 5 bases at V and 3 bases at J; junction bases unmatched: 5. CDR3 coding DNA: TGTGCCAGCAGTCGGGACAGGGTAAACTACGAGCAGTACTTC. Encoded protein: CASSRDRVNYEQYF.